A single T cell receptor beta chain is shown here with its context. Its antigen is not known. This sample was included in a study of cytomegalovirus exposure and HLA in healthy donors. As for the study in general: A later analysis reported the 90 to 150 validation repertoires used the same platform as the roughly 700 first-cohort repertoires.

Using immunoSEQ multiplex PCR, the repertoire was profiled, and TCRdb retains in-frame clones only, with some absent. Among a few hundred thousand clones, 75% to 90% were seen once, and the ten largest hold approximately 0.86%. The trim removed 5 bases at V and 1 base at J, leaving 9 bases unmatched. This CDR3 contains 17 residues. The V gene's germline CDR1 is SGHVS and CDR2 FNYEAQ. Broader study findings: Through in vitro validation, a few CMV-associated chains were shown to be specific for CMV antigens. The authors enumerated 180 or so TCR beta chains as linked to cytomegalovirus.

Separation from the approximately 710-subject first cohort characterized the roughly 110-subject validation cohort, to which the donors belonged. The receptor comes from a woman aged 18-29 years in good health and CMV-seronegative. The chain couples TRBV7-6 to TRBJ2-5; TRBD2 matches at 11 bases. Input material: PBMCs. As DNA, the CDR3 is TGTGCCAGCAGCGACAAGCTCGGGACTAGCGGCCAAGAGACCCAGTACTTC. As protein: CASSDKLGTSGQETQYF.